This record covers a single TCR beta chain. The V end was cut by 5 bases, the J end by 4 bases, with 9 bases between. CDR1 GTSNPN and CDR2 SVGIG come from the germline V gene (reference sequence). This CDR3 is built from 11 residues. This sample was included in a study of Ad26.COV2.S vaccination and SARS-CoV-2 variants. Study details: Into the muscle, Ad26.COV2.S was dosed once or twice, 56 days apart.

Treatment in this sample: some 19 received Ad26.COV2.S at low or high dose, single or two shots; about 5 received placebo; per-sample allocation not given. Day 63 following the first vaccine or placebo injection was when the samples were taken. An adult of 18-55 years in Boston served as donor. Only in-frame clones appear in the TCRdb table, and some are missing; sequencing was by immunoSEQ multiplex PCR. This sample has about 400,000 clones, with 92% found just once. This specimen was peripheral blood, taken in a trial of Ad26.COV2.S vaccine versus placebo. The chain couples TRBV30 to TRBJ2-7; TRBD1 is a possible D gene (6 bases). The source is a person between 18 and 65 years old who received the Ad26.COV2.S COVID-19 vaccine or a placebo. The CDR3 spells CAWGGRYEQYF. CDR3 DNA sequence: TGTGCCTGGGGGGGCCGGTACGAGCAGTACTTC.